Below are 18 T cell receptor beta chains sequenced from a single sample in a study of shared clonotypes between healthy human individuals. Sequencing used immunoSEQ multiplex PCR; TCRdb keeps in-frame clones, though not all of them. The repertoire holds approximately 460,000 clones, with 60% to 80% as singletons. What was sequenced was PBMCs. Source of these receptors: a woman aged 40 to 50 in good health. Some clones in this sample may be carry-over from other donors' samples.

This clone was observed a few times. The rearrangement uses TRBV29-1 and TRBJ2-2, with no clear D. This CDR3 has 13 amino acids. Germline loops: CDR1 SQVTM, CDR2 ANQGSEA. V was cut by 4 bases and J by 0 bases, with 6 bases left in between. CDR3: CSVGTPNTGELFF. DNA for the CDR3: TGCAGCGTTGGTACACCGAACACCGGGGAGCTGTTTTTT.

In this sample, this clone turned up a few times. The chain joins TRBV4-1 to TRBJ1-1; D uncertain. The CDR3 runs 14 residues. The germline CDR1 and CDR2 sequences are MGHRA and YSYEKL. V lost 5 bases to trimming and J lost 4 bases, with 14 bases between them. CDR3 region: CASSGPLLGTEAFF. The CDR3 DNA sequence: TGCGCCAGCAGCGGGCCCCTTCTGGGCACTGAAGCTTTCTTT.

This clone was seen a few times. The CDR3 bases are TGTGCCTGGAGTGTAAATACACACTTGCAGTACTTC. The encoded protein is CAWSVNTHLQYF. The chain carries TRBV30 and TRBJ2-5; D gene unclear. V lost 0 bases to trimming and J lost 11 bases, with 13 bases between them. The CDR3 totals 12 residues. Germline assignment: CDR1 GTSNPN and CDR2 SVGIG (reference sequence).

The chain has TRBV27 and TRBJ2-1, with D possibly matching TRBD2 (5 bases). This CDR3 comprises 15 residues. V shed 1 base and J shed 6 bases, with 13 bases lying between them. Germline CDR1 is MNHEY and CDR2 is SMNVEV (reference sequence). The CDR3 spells CASSLLWEIGNEQFF. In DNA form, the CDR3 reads TGTGCCAGCAGTTTATTGTGGGAGATCGGCAATGAGCAGTTCTTC.

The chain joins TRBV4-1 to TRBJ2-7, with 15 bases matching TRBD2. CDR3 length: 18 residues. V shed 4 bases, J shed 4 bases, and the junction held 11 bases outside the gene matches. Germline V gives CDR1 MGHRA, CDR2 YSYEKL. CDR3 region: CASSPGLAGGPRVYEQYF. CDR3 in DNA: TGCGCCAGCAGCCCAGGACTAGCGGGAGGGCCGCGGGTTTACGAGCAGTACTTC.

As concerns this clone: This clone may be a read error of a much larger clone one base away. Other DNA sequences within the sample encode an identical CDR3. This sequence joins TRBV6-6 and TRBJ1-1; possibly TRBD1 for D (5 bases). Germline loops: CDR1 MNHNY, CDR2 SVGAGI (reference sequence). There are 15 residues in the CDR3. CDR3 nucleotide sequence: TGTGCCACCCACCCGAGTCCAGGGCTTGGCACTGAGGCTTTCTTT. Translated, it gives CATHPSPGLGTEAFF.

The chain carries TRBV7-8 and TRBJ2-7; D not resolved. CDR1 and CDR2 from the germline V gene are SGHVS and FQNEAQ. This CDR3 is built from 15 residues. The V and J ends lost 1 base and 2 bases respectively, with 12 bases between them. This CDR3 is CASSLDAYSAYEQYF. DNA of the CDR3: TGTGCCAGCAGCTTAGACGCCTACTCAGCCTACGAGCAGTACTTC.

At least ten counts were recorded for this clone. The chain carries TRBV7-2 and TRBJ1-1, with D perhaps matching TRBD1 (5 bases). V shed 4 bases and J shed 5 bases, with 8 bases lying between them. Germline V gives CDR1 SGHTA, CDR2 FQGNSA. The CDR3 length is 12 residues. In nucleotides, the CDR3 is TGTGCCAGCAGCTACGGACATACTGAAGCTTTCTTT. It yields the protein CASSYGHTEAFF. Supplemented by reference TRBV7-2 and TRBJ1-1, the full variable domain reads GAGVSQSPSNKVTEKGKDVELRCDPISGHTALYWYRQSLGQGLEFLIYFQGNSAPDKSGLPSDRFSAERTGGSVSTLTIQRTQQEDSAVYLCASSYGHTEAFFGQGTRLTVV.

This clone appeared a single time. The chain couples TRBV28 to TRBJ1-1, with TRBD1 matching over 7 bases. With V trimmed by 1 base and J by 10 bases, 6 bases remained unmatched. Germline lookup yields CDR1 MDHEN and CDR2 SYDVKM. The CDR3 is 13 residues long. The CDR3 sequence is CASSLSDRAGAFF. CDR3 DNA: TGTGCCAGCAGTTTATCTGACAGGGCGGGAGCTTTCTTT.

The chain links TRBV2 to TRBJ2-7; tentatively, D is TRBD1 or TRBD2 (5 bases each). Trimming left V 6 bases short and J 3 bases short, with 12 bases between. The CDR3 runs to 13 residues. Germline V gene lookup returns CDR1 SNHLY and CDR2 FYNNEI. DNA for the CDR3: TGTGCCAGCAGCCCTACAGGACTCTACGAGCAGTACTTC. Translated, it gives CASSPTGLYEQYF.

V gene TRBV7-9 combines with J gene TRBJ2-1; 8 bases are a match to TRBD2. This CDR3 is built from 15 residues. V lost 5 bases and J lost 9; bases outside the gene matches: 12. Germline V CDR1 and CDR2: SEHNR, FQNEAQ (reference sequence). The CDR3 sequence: CASSRGGAGASEQFF. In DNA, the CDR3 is TGTGCCAGCAGCCGCGGGGGAGCGGGAGCAAGTGAGCAGTTCTTC. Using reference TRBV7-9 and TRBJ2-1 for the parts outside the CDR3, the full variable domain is DTGVSQNPRHKITKRGQNVTFRCDPISEHNRLYWYRQTLGQGPEFLTYFQNEAQLEKSRLLSDRFSAERPKGSFSTLEIQRTEQGDSAMYLCASSRGGAGASEQFFGPGTRLTVL.

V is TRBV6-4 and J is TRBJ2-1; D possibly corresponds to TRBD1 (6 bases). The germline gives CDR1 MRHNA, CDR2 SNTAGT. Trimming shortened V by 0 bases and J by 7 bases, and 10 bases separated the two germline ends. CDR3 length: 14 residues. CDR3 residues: CASSDSGGRNEQFF. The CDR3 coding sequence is TGTGCCAGCAGTGACTCAGGGGGTAGGAATGAGCAGTTCTTC.

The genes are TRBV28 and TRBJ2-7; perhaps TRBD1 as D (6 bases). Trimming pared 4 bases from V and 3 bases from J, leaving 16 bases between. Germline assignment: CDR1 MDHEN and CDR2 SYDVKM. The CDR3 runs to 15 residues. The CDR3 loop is CASSSPGALVYEQYF. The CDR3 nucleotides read TGTGCCAGCAGTTCCCCAGGGGCCCTGGTCTACGAGCAGTACTTC.

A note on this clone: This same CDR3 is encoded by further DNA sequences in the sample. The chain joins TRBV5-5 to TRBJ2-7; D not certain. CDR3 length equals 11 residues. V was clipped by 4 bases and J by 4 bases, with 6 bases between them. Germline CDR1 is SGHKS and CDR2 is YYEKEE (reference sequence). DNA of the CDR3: TGTGCCAGCAGCCCCCATTACGAGCAGTACTTC. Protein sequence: CASSPHYEQYF.

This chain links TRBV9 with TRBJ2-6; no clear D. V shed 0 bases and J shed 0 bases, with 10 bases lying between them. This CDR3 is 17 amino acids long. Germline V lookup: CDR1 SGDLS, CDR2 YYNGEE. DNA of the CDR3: TGTGCCAGCAGCGTAGGTTACCCCCCCTCTGGGGCCAACGTCCTGACTTTC. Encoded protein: CASSVGYPPSGANVLTF.

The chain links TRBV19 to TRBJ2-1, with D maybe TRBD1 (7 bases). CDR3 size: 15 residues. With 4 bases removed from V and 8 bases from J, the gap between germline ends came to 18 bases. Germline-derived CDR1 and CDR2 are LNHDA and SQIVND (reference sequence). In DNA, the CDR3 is TGTGCCAGTAGTACAGGGGGGACACTTCAGGATGAGCAGTTCTTC. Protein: CASSTGGTLQDEQFF.

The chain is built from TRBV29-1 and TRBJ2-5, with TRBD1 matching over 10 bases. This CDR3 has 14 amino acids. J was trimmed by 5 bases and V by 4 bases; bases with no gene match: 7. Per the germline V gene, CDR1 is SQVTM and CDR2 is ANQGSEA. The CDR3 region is CSVGWDRGRETQYF. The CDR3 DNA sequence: TGCAGCGTTGGCTGGGACAGGGGCCGGGAGACCCAGTACTTC.

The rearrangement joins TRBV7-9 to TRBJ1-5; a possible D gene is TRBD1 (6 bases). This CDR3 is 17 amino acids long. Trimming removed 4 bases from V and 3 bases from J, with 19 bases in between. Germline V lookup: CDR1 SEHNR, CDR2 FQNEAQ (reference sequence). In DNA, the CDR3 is TGTGCCAGCAGCTCCGGTACCGGGACAACGGACAATCAGCCCCAGCATTTT. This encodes CASSSGTGTTDNQPQHF. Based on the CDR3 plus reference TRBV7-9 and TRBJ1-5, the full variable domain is DTGVSQNPRHKITKRGQNVTFRCDPISEHNRLYWYRQTLGQGPEFLTYFQNEAQLEKSRLLSDRFSAERPKGSFSTLEIQRTEQGDSAMYLCASSSGTGTTDNQPQHFGDGTRLSIL.